The 10 T cell receptor beta chains given below trace back to one sample, sequenced in a study of T-cell reconstitution after alpha-beta-depleted transplantation in children. Researchers prepared the TCRbeta library using unique molecular identifiers, the study reports. TCRdb analysed the PCR reads with MiXCR anew, one entry per CDR3 protein. Of about 640,000 distinct CDR3 sequences detected, around 16% appear once; the ten largest clones hold 0.8% to 1.1%. This specimen was PBMCs from the stem cell graft donor, taken from the stem cell graft. The receptors stem from a human donor who donated a stem cell graft to a child with acute myeloid leukemia.

This clonotype was seen just once. Being one base from a much bigger clone, this may be a read error. The chain couples TRBV29-1 to TRBJ2-1; 11 nucleotides align to TRBD2. With V trimmed by 0 bases and J by 4 bases, 14 bases remained unmatched. Germline CDR1 SQVTM, CDR2 ANQGSEA. CDR3 length: 19 residues. The CDR3 coding sequence is TGCAGCGTTGAAGATAGATCTCTAGCGGGGGGCCTGAGTTACAATGAGCAGTTCTTC. It is translated as CSVEDRSLAGGLSYNEQFF.

A word on this clonotype: This could be a read error, since a much larger clone is one nucleotide away. The CDR3 here is CSALLGQLNTGELFF. CDR3 nucleotides: TGCAGTGCCTTACTCGGCCAGCTGAACACCGGGGAGCTGTTTTTT. V and J are TRBV20-1 and TRBJ2-2; D remains unclear. The CDR3 is made up of 15 amino acids. Germline lookup yields CDR1 DFQATT and CDR2 SNEGSKA (reference sequence). The V end lost 6 bases, the J end lost 1 base, and 15 bases lay between the germline ends.

This clonotype has at least ten counts. The chain employs TRBV20-1 and TRBJ1-4; 8 bases agree with TRBD1. J lost 7 bases, V lost 2 bases, and 9 bases had no gene match. Germline assignment: CDR1 DFQATT and CDR2 SNEGSKA (reference sequence). CDR3 size: 15 residues. In DNA form, the CDR3 reads TGCAGTGCTAGAAGTGGAGCCAGGGGGCTTGAAAAACTGTTTTTT. Its translation: CSARSGARGLEKLFF.

This clonotype was seen repeatedly, ten times or more. The chain is built from TRBV7-2 and TRBJ2-1; D unresolved. Germline CDR1 is SGHTA and CDR2 is FQGNSA. The CDR3 has 13 amino acids. The ends were cut back, 1 base at V and 6 bases at J, with 7 bases in the middle. The CDR3 is CASSLVLPNEQFF. The DNA for the CDR3 is TGTGCCAGCAGCTTAGTGCTACCCAATGAGCAGTTCTTC. Supplemented by reference TRBV7-2 and TRBJ2-1, the full variable domain reads GAGVSQSPSNKVTEKGKDVELRCDPISGHTALYWYRQSLGQGLEFLIYFQGNSAPDKSGLPSDRFSAERTGGSVSTLTIQRTQQEDSAVYLCASSLVLPNEQFFGPGTRLTVL.

The V call is TRBV4-2, the J call TRBJ2-7; D possibly corresponds to TRBD2 (6 bases). Germline V CDR1 and CDR2: LGHNA, YNFKEQ. V gave up 2 bases and J gave up 5 bases, with 13 bases separating them. CDR3 length equals 14 residues. CDR3 residues: CASSQRWEADEQYF. In DNA, the CDR3 is TGTGCCAGCAGCCAACGTTGGGAGGCAGACGAGCAGTACTTC.

This clonotype was seen more than once but under ten times. This chain connects TRBV24-1 to TRBJ2-3, with 9 bases aligning to TRBD1. V shed 5 bases, J shed 3 bases, and the junction held 2 bases outside the gene matches. CDR1 is KGHDR and CDR2 is SFDVKD in the germline V gene. The CDR3 spans 14 residues. The CDR3 here is CATSGTGVTDTQYF. CDR3 coding DNA: TGTGCCACCAGTGGGACAGGGGTTACAGATACGCAGTATTTT.

The chain links TRBV5-6 to TRBJ1-2; tentative D call: TRBD1 (5 bases). The CDR3 runs to 17 residues. Deletions cut 7 bases from V and 0 bases from J, with 22 bases between. Germline V CDR1 and CDR2: SGHDT, YYEEEE. CDR3 residues: CASSPRPGRTSNYGYTF. In DNA, the CDR3 is TGTGCCAGCTCCCCAAGGCCGGGACGGACGTCTAACTATGGCTACACCTTC.

CDR3 sequence (DNA): TGCAGTGCTAGAGATGGGACAGTATCCTACAATGAGCAGTTCTTC. Its translation: CSARDGTVSYNEQFF. This chain links TRBV20-1 with TRBJ2-1, with 7 nucleotides matching TRBD1. There are 15 residues in the CDR3. Trimming at V came to 0 bases and at J to 1 base, leaving 3 bases not matched to a gene. Germline assignment: CDR1 DFQATT and CDR2 SNEGSKA (reference sequence).

This clonotype was detected a few times. The genes are TRBV5-6 and TRBJ2-1; 8 bases fit TRBD2. With V trimmed by 4 bases and J by 2 bases, 8 bases remained unmatched. CDR1 and CDR2 (germline): SGHDT, YYEEEE. The length of the CDR3 is 16 residues. In DNA form, the CDR3 reads TGTGCCAGCAGCACCGCGACTAGCGAGCCCTACAATGAGCAGTTCTTC. Its protein is CASSTATSEPYNEQFF.

This clonotype has more than one count but fewer than ten. This chain connects TRBV29-1 to TRBJ2-6; unclear D gene. V lost 6 bases and J 2 bases, leaving 11 bases between the germline ends. The CDR3 loop spans 14 amino acids. Germline CDR1 and CDR2: SQVTM and ANQGSEA. CDR3: CSVSPQPGANVLTF. The CDR3 nucleotides are TGCAGCGTCTCCCCACAGCCTGGGGCCAACGTCCTGACTTTC. Looking up the rest from reference TRBV29-1 and TRBJ2-6 gives the full variable domain: SAVISQKPSRDICQRGTSLTIQCQVDSQVTMMFWYRQQPGQSLTLIATANQGSEATYESGFVIDKFPISRPNLTFSTLTVSNMSPEDSSIYLCSVSPQPGANVLTFGAGSRLTVL.